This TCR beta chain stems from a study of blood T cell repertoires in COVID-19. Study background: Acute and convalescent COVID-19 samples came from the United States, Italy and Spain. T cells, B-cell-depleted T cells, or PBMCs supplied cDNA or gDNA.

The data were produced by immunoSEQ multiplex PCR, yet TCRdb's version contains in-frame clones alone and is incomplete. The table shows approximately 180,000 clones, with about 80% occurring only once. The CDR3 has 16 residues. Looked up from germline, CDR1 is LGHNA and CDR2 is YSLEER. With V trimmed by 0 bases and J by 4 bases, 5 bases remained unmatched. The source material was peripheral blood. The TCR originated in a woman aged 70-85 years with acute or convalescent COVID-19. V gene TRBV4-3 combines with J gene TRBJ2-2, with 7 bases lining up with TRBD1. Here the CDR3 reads CASSQEGSGGTGELFF. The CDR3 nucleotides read TGCGCCAGCAGCCAAGAAGGCTCAGGGGGCACCGGGGAGCTGTTTTTT.